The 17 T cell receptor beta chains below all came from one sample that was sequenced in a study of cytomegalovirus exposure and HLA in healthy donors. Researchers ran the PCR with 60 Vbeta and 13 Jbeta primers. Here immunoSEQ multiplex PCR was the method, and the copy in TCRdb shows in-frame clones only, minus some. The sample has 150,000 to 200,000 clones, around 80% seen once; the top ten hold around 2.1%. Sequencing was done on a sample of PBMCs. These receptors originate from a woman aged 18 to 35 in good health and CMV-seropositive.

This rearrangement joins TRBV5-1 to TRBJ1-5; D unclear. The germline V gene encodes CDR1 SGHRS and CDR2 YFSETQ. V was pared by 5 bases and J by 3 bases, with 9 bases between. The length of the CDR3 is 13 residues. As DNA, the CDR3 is TGCGCCAGCAGAAGCAGGCCCAATCAGCCCCAGCATTTT. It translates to CASRSRPNQPQHF.

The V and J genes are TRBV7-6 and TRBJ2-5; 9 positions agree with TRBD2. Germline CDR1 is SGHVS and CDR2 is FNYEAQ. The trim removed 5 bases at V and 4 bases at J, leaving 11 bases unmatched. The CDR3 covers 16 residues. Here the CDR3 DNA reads TGTGCCAGCAGCGTGTATTTACGGCGGGGGGGAGAGACCCAGTACTTC. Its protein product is CASSVYLRRGGETQYF.

In nucleotides, the CDR3 is TGCGCCAGCAGCCAAGATAACCGGGAAACGGGCACTGAAGCTTTCTTT. Its translation is CASSQDNRETGTEAFF. The chain is built from TRBV4-1 and TRBJ1-1; no reliable D call. The germline V gene encodes CDR1 MGHRA and CDR2 YSYEKL. The CDR3 runs to 16 residues. V shed 0 bases and J shed 4 bases, with 15 bases lying between them.

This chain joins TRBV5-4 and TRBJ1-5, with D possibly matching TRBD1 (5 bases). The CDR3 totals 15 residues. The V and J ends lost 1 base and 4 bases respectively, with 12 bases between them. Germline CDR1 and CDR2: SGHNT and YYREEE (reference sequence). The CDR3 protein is CASSLSAGPNQPQHF. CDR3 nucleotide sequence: TGTGCCAGCAGCTTGTCGGCGGGACCTAATCAGCCCCAGCATTTT.

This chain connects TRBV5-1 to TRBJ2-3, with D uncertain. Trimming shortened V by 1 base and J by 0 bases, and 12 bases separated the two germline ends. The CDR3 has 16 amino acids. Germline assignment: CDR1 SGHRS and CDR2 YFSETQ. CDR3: CASSLIGPGSTDTQYF. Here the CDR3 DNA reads TGCGCCAGCAGCTTGATTGGTCCCGGGAGCACAGATACGCAGTATTTT.

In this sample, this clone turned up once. DNA of the CDR3: TGTGCTAGTGGTTTGGTACTCACCGGGACAGAGACGCCCTACGAGCAGTACGTC. It specifies CASGLVLTGTETPYEQYV. This sequence joins TRBV12-5 and TRBJ2-7, with 7 bases fitting TRBD1. The CDR3 has 18 amino acids. V lost 0 bases to trimming and J lost 2 bases; unmatched junction nucleotides: 13. The germline gives CDR1 LGHNT, CDR2 FRNRAP.

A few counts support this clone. CDR3 nucleotides: TGCGCCAGCAGCCCCGACGGAGGGGCTGAAGCTTTCTTT. Its translation: CASSPDGGAEAFF. The chain joins TRBV4-3 to TRBJ1-1; D might be TRBD1 (5 bases). The CDR3 length is 13 residues. In germline, CDR1 is LGHNA, CDR2 YSLEER. V lost 4 bases and J lost 6, with 12 bases in between.

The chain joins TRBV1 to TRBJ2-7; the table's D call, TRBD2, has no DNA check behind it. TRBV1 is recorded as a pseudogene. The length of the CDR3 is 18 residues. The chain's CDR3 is CTSSQDGFERTTSYEQYV. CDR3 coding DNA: TGCACCAGCAGCCAAGACGGGTTCGAAAGAACAACCTCCTACGAGCAGTACGTC.

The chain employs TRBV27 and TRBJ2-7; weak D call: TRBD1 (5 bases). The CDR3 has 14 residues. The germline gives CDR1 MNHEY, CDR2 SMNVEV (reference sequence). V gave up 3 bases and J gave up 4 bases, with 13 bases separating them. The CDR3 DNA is TGTGCCAGCAGTTTTTTAGGGGTTGGTTACGAGCAGTACTTC. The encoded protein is CASSFLGVGYEQYF.

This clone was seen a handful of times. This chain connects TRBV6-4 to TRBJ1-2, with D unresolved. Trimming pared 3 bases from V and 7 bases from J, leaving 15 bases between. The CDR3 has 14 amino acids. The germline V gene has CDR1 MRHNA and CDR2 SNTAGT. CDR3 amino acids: CASSDSGPAGGYTF. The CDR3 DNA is TGTGCCAGCAGTGATAGTGGCCCAGCAGGTGGCTACACCTTC.

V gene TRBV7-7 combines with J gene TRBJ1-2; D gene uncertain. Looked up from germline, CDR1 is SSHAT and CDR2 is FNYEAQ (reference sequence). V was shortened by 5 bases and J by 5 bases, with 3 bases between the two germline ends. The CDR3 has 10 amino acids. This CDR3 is CASSPYGYTF. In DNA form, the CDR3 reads TGTGCCAGCAGCCCTTATGGCTACACCTTC.

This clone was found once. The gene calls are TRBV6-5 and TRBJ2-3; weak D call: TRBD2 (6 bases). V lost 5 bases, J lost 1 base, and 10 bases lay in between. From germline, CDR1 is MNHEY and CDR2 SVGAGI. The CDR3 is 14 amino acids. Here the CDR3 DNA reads TGTGCCAGCAGTGCCGGGACTGGCACAGATACGCAGTATTTT. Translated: CASSAGTGTDTQYF.

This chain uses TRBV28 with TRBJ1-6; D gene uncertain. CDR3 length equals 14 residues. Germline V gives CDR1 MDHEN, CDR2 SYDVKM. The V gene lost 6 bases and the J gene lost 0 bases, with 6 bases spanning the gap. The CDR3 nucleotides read TGTGCCAGCAGGTTTCGCTCCTATAATTCACCCCTCCACTTT. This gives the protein CASRFRSYNSPLHF.

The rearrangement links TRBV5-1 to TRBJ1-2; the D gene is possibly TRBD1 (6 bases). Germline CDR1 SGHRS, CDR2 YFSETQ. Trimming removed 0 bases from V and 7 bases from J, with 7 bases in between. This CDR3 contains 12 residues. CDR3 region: CASSLEGGGYTF. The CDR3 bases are TGCGCCAGCAGCTTGGAAGGGGGTGGCTACACCTTC.

CDR3 DNA: TGTGCCAGCAGCTTCTCCGGACTAGCGGGGCGGCAAGAGACCCAGTACTTC. This gives the protein CASSFSGLAGRQETQYF. The chain is built from TRBV7-3 and TRBJ2-5, with 12 positions matching TRBD2. The CDR3 spans 17 residues. The J segment lost 2 bases and the V segment lost 3 bases, leaving 7 bases of the junction unmatched. Germline-derived CDR1 and CDR2 are SGHTA and FQGTGA.

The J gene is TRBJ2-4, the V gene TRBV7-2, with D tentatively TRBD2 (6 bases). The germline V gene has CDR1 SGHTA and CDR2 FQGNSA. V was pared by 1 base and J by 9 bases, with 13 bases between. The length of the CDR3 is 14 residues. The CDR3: CASSLGPIGGIQYF. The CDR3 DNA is TGTGCCAGCAGCTTAGGGCCGATCGGGGGCATTCAGTACTTC.

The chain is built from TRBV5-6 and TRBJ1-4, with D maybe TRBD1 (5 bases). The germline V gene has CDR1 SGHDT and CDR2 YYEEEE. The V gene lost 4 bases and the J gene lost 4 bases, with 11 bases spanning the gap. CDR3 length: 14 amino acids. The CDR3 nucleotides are TGTGCCAGCAGCCTAGGACAAATTAATGAAAAACTGTTTTTT. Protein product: CASSLGQINEKLFF.